This TCR beta chain stems from a study of Tregs in tolerant kidney transplant recipients. Study-level information: Sorting of CD4+CD25+CD127- cells followed approximately three-day belatacept mixed lymphocyte reactions, sometimes with roughly five-day graft donor restimulation.

The V gene's germline CDR1 is SGHTA and CDR2 FQGNSA. The CDR3 has 14 residues. Trimming took 5 bases from V and 4 from J, leaving 12 bases between them. Comments on this clone: Its antigen is still unknown.

TCRdb's copy holds only in-frame clones and misses some; the assay was immunoSEQ multiplex PCR. This sample has 30,000 or so clones, with 70% to 85% found just once. The clonotype was recovered from a human donor in good health. The source material was Tregs from blood cultured with allogeneic cells. V and J are TRBV7-2 and TRBJ2-1; D is possibly TRBD1 (6 bases). The DNA for the CDR3 is TGTGCCAGCAGCCCTCAGGGGATATACAATGAGCAGTTCTTC. This encodes CASSPQGIYNEQFF. Looking up the rest from reference TRBV7-2 and TRBJ2-1 gives the full variable domain: GAGVSQSPSNKVTEKGKDVELRCDPISGHTALYWYRQSLGQGLEFLIYFQGNSAPDKSGLPSDRFSAERTGGSVSTLTIQRTQQEDSAVYLCASSPQGIYNEQFFGPGTRLTVL.